The 15 T cell receptor beta chains in this list originate from one sample, sequenced in a study of OX40 agonist ivuxolimab in advanced cancers. The protocol was immunoSEQ multiplex PCR, while the TCRdb copy is restricted to in-frame clones and leaves out a portion. Here the sample spans about 84,000 clones, more than 75% being singletons. This specimen was CD4+ or CD8+ T cells sorted from blood, taken in a trial of the OX40 agonist ivuxolimab. The receptors originated from an adult with an advanced solid tumor such as melanoma, head and neck, liver or kidney cancer.

CDR3 sequence (DNA): TGTGCCAGCAGTTCTCCACTAGCGGGGTCCTACAATGAGCAGTTCTTC. It specifies CASSSPLAGSYNEQFF. The V call is TRBV27, the J call TRBJ2-1; 10 bases align to TRBD2. This CDR3 is built from 16 residues. With 4 bases clipped from V and 1 base from J, the junction kept 4 bases outside the gene matches. From germline, CDR1 is MNHEY and CDR2 SMNVEV (reference sequence).

The chain carries TRBV7-2 and TRBJ1-1; maybe TRBD1 (5 bases). Trimming stripped 5 bases from V and 8 bases from J, with 12 bases between. The CDR3 covers 12 residues. Looked up from germline, CDR1 is SGHTA and CDR2 is FQGNSA. The CDR3 coding sequence is TGTGCCAGCAGCCCCGGGGGTGGAGAAGCTTTCTTT. This gives the protein CASSPGGGEAFF.

V gene TRBV6-1 combines with J gene TRBJ2-3, with D maybe TRBD1 (6 bases). Trimming removed 1 base from V and 4 bases from J, with 15 bases in between. The CDR3 runs 16 residues. Germline lookup yields CDR1 MNHNS and CDR2 SASEGT. CDR3 sequence: CASSEGWADRPDTQYF. The DNA for the CDR3 is TGTGCCAGCAGTGAAGGTTGGGCAGACAGGCCAGATACGCAGTATTTT.

The V call is TRBV4-2, the J call TRBJ1-3; D unresolved. CDR1 and CDR2 from the germline V gene are LGHNA and YNFKEQ. V lost 0 bases and J lost 0, with 6 bases in between. This CDR3 is built from 15 residues. CDR3 nucleotides: TGTGCCAGCAGCCAAGATTGGGTCTCTGGAAACACCATATATTTT. Translating it yields CASSQDWVSGNTIYF.

The J gene is TRBJ1-2, the V gene TRBV19; 7 positions match TRBD1. The trim removed 7 bases at V and 3 bases at J, leaving 8 bases unmatched. This CDR3 comprises 14 residues. Germline CDR1 is LNHDA and CDR2 is SQIVND (reference sequence). This chain's CDR3 is CASTPGTVHYGYTF. CDR3 sequence (DNA): TGTGCCAGTACCCCGGGGACAGTCCACTATGGCTACACCTTC.

The rearrangement uses TRBV18 and TRBJ2-3; D unclear. Trimming removed 6 bases at V and 3 bases at J, with 13 bases between. Germline assignment: CDR1 KGHSH and CDR2 LQKENI. The length of the CDR3 is 14 residues. The CDR3 DNA reads as TGTGCCAGCTCCCGTCTTGGTGCAACAGATACGCAGTATTTT. This encodes CASSRLGATDTQYF. The full variable domain, in which reference TRBV18 and TRBJ2-3 provide the parts outside the CDR3, is NAGVMQNPRHLVRRRGQEARLRCSPMKGHSHVYWYRQLPEEGLKFMVYLQKENIIDESGMPKERFSAEFPKEGPSILRIQQVVRGDSAAYFCASSRLGATDTQYFGPGTRLTVL.

This clone has only one observation. The J gene is TRBJ1-4, the V gene TRBV7-9; D is perhaps TRBD1 (5 bases). V was trimmed by 2 bases and J by 8 bases, leaving 18 bases between them. The CDR3 sequence is 16 residues long. From germline, CDR1 is SEHNR and CDR2 FQNEAQ (reference sequence). For the CDR3, the DNA is TGTGCCAGCAGCTTACTCAGGGACCGAGGAAGAGAAAAACTGTTTTTT. The encoded protein is CASSLLRDRGREKLFF. The entire variable domain, with the rest obtained from reference TRBV7-9 and TRBJ1-4, is as follows: DTGVSQNPRHKITKRGQNVTFRCDPISEHNRLYWYRQTLGQGPEFLTYFQNEAQLEKSRLLSDRFSAERPKGSFSTLEIQRTEQGDSAMYLCASSLLRDRGREKLFFGSGTQLSVL.

In this sample, this clone turned up once. V usage is TRBV30 and J usage is TRBJ2-3; perhaps TRBD2 as D (5 bases). This CDR3 has 13 amino acids. Germline V gene sequence: CDR1 GTSNPN, CDR2 SVGIG (reference sequence). V was pared by 2 bases and J by 3 bases, with 9 bases between. The DNA of the CDR3 is TGTGCCTGGAGTCCGCTAGCTACAGATACGCAGTATTTT. Its protein product is CAWSPLATDTQYF.

This chain uses TRBV2 with TRBJ1-2; tentative D call: TRBD1 (5 bases). Germline V gives CDR1 SNHLY, CDR2 FYNNEI. The CDR3 loop spans 14 amino acids. Between the trimmed V and J ends, which lost 6 bases and 4 bases, there was a span of 15 bases. The CDR3 spells CASRGSGTAYGYTF. CDR3 coding DNA: TGTGCCAGCAGGGGTTCCGGGACGGCCTATGGCTACACCTTC.

J is TRBJ2-5 and V is TRBV6-6, with D uncertain. The CDR3 is 11 amino acids. CDR1 is MNHNY and CDR2 is SVGAGI in the germline V gene (reference sequence). Deletions cut 7 bases from V and 1 base from J, with 4 bases between. CDR3 DNA sequence: TGTGCCAGCAACACCCAAGAGACCCAGTACTTC. It translates to CASNTQETQYF.

J is TRBJ1-2 and V is TRBV6-1; D possibly corresponds to TRBD1 (6 bases). Germline CDR1 is MNHNS and CDR2 is SASEGT. Trimming cost V 6 bases and J 0 bases, with 14 bases left between them. The CDR3 is 15 residues long. As DNA, the CDR3 is TGTGCCAGCAGACTACGGGACACAACTAACTATGGCTACACCTTC. The encoded protein is CASRLRDTTNYGYTF.

The V gene is TRBV5-4, the J gene TRBJ1-6; D call uncertain. Trimming pared 0 bases from V and 4 bases from J, leaving 8 bases between. Looked up from germline, CDR1 is SGHNT and CDR2 is YYREEE (reference sequence). The CDR3 length is 15 residues. This chain's CDR3 is CASSLDSSYNSPLHF. The CDR3 nucleotides are TGTGCCAGCAGCTTGGACAGCTCTTATAATTCACCCCTCCACTTT.

The chain has TRBV7-8 and TRBJ2-2, with TRBD1 identical over 7 bases. Unmatched junction bases numbered 3, after V lost 3 bases and J lost 2 bases. The CDR3 length is 15 residues. CDR1 SGHVS and CDR2 FQNEAQ come from the germline V gene. Here the CDR3 reads CASSFGDRNTGELFF. CDR3 coding DNA: TGTGCCAGCAGCTTCGGGGACAGAAACACCGGGGAGCTGTTTTTT.

This clone occurred once. The J gene is TRBJ2-1, the V gene TRBV7-9; D might be TRBD2 (5 bases). Germline V gives CDR1 SEHNR, CDR2 FQNEAQ (reference sequence). V was pared by 7 bases and J by 8 bases, with 12 bases between. The CDR3 sequence is 12 residues long. CDR3 in DNA: TGTGCCAGCACCCGGGATGGCGATGAGCAGTTCTTC. Amino acids: CASTRDGDEQFF.

This chain joins TRBV9 and TRBJ2-1; D ambiguous. The CDR3 runs to 15 residues. Germline V lookup: CDR1 SGDLS, CDR2 YYNGEE. V lost 5 bases and J lost 3, with 15 bases in between. CDR3 sequence reads: CASSPGVGNYNEQFF. The CDR3 DNA sequence: TGTGCCAGCAGTCCAGGAGTGGGGAACTACAATGAGCAGTTCTTC.